This passage covers 23 T cell receptor beta chains from one sample sequenced in a study of T cell responses to AZD1222 COVID-19 vaccine. Profiled with immunoSEQ multiplex PCR; TCRdb holds only in-frame clones, not every one. The table includes 95,000 to 120,000 clones, approximately 88% detected once. The specimen comprised peripheral blood, sampled 28 days after the second AZD1222 dose. All receptors come from an adult who received the AZD1222 COVID-19 vaccine.

Comment on this clone: The sample holds other DNA sequences that translate to the same CDR3. The V and J genes are TRBV10-3 and TRBJ2-5; D is ambiguous. The germline V gene encodes CDR1 ENHRY and CDR2 SYGVKD. CDR3 length: 13 amino acids. V was cut by 3 bases and J by 1 base, with 6 bases left in between. This CDR3 is CAISETSQETQYF. In DNA, the CDR3 is TGTGCCATCAGTGAAACAAGCCAAGAGACCCAGTACTTC.

This rearrangement joins TRBV5-4 to TRBJ2-5, with 14 nucleotides matching TRBD2. This CDR3 comprises 19 residues. J gave up 0 bases and V 1 base, and 8 bases lay outside the gene matches. In germline, CDR1 is SGHNT, CDR2 YYREEE (reference sequence). The CDR3 DNA is TGTGCCAGCAGCTTGACCCCGGGACTAGCGGGGGCCCACCAAGAGACCCAGTACTTC. This translates into CASSLTPGLAGAHQETQYF.

The J gene is TRBJ2-5, the V gene TRBV28, with D uncertain. Trimming shortened V by 5 bases and J by 5 bases, and 15 bases separated the two germline ends. Germline CDR1 MDHEN, CDR2 SYDVKM. The CDR3 extends over 14 amino acids. The CDR3 reads CASSTAPTKETQYF. The CDR3 nucleotides read TGTGCCAGCAGTACGGCCCCTACGAAGGAGACCCAGTACTTC.

In DNA form, the CDR3 reads TGTGCCAGCTCACCGGACCAGGGGGTTGAAGCTTTCTTT. This encodes CASSPDQGVEAFF. The rearrangement joins TRBV18 to TRBJ1-1; 7 bases map to TRBD1. Germline V lookup: CDR1 KGHSH, CDR2 LQKENI. Trimming removed 3 bases from V and 7 bases from J; junction bases left unmatched: 5. CDR3 length equals 13 residues. Supplemented by reference TRBV18 and TRBJ1-1, the full variable domain reads NAGVMQNPRHLVRRRGQEARLRCSPMKGHSHVYWYRQLPEEGLKFMVYLQKENIIDESGMPKERFSAEFPKEGPSILRIQQVVRGDSAAYFCASSPDQGVEAFFGQGTRLTVV.

The chain combines TRBV6-6 with TRBJ1-3, with TRBD1 as a possible D gene (6 bases). Trimming stripped 2 bases from V and 0 bases from J, with 11 bases between. Germline V gene data show CDR1 as MNHNY and CDR2 as SVGAGI (reference sequence). The CDR3 length is 16 residues. CDR3 region: CASSYEGGFSGNTIYF. The CDR3 bases are TGTGCCAGCAGTTACGAAGGGGGTTTCTCTGGAAACACCATATATTTT.

This sequence joins TRBV7-8 and TRBJ2-7; no firm D call. V was shortened by 5 bases and J by 0 bases, with 5 bases between the two germline ends. The CDR3 has 12 amino acids. CDR1 SGHVS and CDR2 FQNEAQ come from the germline V gene. The CDR3 reads CASSPSSYEQYF. DNA for the CDR3: TGTGCCAGCAGCCCAAGCTCCTACGAGCAGTACTTC.

This clone was counted ten times or more. The CDR3 protein is CASSLEQDGTEAFF. The CDR3 bases are TGCGCCAGCAGCTTGGAACAGGACGGCACTGAAGCTTTCTTT. The rearrangement links TRBV5-1 to TRBJ1-1; TRBD1 might be the D (5 bases). Trimming shortened V by 0 bases and J by 4 bases, and 10 bases separated the two germline ends. The CDR3 totals 14 residues. Germline V lookup: CDR1 SGHRS, CDR2 YFSETQ.

The rearrangement links TRBV7-9 to TRBJ2-2; 10 bases map to TRBD1. The CDR3 spans 16 residues. Germline CDR1 reads SEHNR; CDR2 reads FQNEAQ (reference sequence). The V and J ends lost 1 base and 6 bases, in that order; junction bases with no gene match: 5. The CDR3 region is CASSLGVGTGAGELFF. CDR3 DNA: TGTGCCAGCAGCTTAGGCGTCGGGACAGGGGCCGGGGAGCTGTTTTTT.

The V and J genes are TRBV7-3 and TRBJ2-5; 10 bases align to TRBD2. Germline CDR1 SGHTA, CDR2 FQGTGA. The CDR3 loop spans 15 amino acids. The V gene end was trimmed by 6 bases and the J gene end by 0 bases; junction bases not matched to a gene: 4. CDR3 in amino acids: CASSPSGGYQETQYF. The CDR3 DNA sequence: TGTGCCAGCAGTCCTAGCGGGGGATACCAAGAGACCCAGTACTTC.

The chain is built from TRBV27 and TRBJ2-7; no firm D call. The CDR3 totals 15 residues. With 1 base removed from V and 0 bases from J, the gap between germline ends came to 10 bases. In germline, CDR1 is MNHEY, CDR2 SMNVEV (reference sequence). CDR3 sequence: CASSLYAESSYEQYF. CDR3 coding DNA: TGTGCCAGCAGTTTATACGCAGAAAGCTCCTACGAGCAGTACTTC.

The chain carries TRBV6-2 or TRBV6-3 and TRBJ1-6; 7 positions agree with TRBD1. V trimming: 2 bases; J trimming: 6 bases; junction bases outside the gene matches: 4. The CDR3 is 15 amino acids. Germline V gives CDR1 MNHEY, CDR2 SVGEGT. The CDR3 DNA reads TGTGCCAGCAGTTACCGACAGGGATTTAATTCACCCCTCCACTTT. The encoded protein is CASSYRQGFNSPLHF.

The chain is built from TRBV19 and TRBJ2-1; TRBD2 matches at 9 bases. This CDR3 has 16 amino acids. In germline, CDR1 is LNHDA, CDR2 SQIVND (reference sequence). Germline trimming cut 3 bases from V and 5 bases from J; bases unmatched to any gene: 8. This CDR3 reads CASSMGSAGGHNEQFF. The CDR3 bases are TGTGCCAGTAGTATGGGATCAGCGGGGGGACACAATGAGCAGTTCTTC.

As concerns this clone: Germline is not matched at one junction end, which may reflect a read error. The V and J genes are TRBV5-1 and TRBJ1-5; D gene unclear. The V gene's germline CDR1 is SGHRS and CDR2 YFSETQ. This CDR3 region has 14 residues. The CDR3 spells CASSFDPSSQPQHF. CDR3 in DNA: TGCGCCAGCAGCTTCGATCCCAGCAGTCAGCCCCAGCATTTT.

The chain carries TRBV28 and TRBJ1-2; D unresolved. V shed 8 bases and J shed 8 bases, with 12 bases lying between them. The CDR3 runs 11 residues. Germline CDR1 MDHEN, CDR2 SYDVKM. The CDR3 DNA reads TGTGCCAGCTGGATTGAAGGGGGCTACACCTTC. Protein sequence: CASWIEGGYTF.

The V gene is TRBV21-1, the J gene TRBJ2-3; TRBD1 is the table's D call, not checked against the DNA. TRBV21-1 is a listed pseudogene. This CDR3 has 17 residues. The CDR3 nucleotides are TGTGCCAGCAGTGGGGACAGGGGAGGATTTTCCACAGATACGCAGTATTTT. It yields the protein CASSGDRGGFSTDTQYF.

In this sample, this clone turned up once. The chain carries TRBV7-9 and TRBJ1-2, with unresolved D. The CDR3 totals 12 residues. The germline CDR1 and CDR2 sequences are SEHNR and FQNEAQ (reference sequence). Trimming cost V 7 bases and J 3 bases, with 9 bases left between them. CDR3: CASTESDYGYTF. The DNA for the CDR3 is TGTGCCAGCACCGAGTCCGACTATGGCTACACCTTC.

This clone has a single count. This chain connects TRBV29-1 to TRBJ2-1, with 9 bases fitting TRBD2. The V and J ends lost 5 bases and 7 bases, in that order; junction bases with no gene match: 12. The CDR3 contains 15 residues. The germline V gene has CDR1 SQVTM and CDR2 ANQGSEA. CDR3 sequence reads: CSVSSGVGRANEQFF. In nucleotides, the CDR3 is TGCAGCGTTTCTAGCGGGGTGGGACGGGCGAATGAGCAGTTCTTC.

The CDR3 loop reads CASSLDTGTGGYGYTF. CDR3 DNA: TGTGCCAGCAGCTTGGACACCGGGACAGGGGGGTATGGCTACACCTTC. The chain is built from TRBV5-5 and TRBJ1-2, with 11 bases matching TRBD1. Germline loops: CDR1 SGHKS, CDR2 YYEKEE (reference sequence). J was trimmed by 5 bases and V by 0 bases; bases with no gene match: 6. The CDR3 consists of 16 residues. Full variable domain (remainder filled in from reference TRBV5-5 and TRBJ1-2): DAGVTQSPTHLIKTRGQQVTLRCSPISGHKSVSWYQQVLGQGPQFIFQYYEKEERGRGNFPDRFSARQFPNYSSELNVNALLLGDSALYLCASSLDTGTGGYGYTFGSGTRLTVV.

This chain uses TRBV5-5 with TRBJ2-7; D is perhaps TRBD1 (8 bases). Germline V CDR1 and CDR2: SGHKS, YYEKEE (reference sequence). This CDR3 has 16 residues. Between the trimmed V and J ends, which lost 0 bases and 3 bases, there was a span of 16 bases. The CDR3 here is CASSLAGGTGDYEQYF. CDR3 DNA: TGTGCCAGCAGCTTGGCCGGGGGGACAGGAGACTACGAGCAGTACTTC.

V usage is TRBV5-4 and J usage is TRBJ2-1; perhaps TRBD2 as D (7 bases). V was trimmed by 0 bases and J by 3 bases, leaving 16 bases between them. This CDR3 is built from 17 residues. The germline V gene has CDR1 SGHNT and CDR2 YYREEE (reference sequence). The CDR3 bases are TGTGCCAGCAGCTTGGCCGGCGGGGGCCAGTACTACAATGAGCAGTTCTTC. It encodes CASSLAGGGQYYNEQFF.

The rearrangement links TRBV5-6 to TRBJ2-5; 8 nucleotides match TRBD2. The germline CDR1 and CDR2 sequences are SGHDT and YYEEEE. V was clipped by 0 bases and J by 1 base; unmatched bases: 8. This CDR3 contains 17 residues. CDR3 residues: CASSLARAGGTQETQYF. The CDR3 DNA is TGTGCCAGCAGCTTGGCCCGCGCGGGGGGAACCCAAGAGACCCAGTACTTC.

J is TRBJ1-1 and V is TRBV10-3; D gene uncertain. The CDR3 covers 15 residues. Deletions cut 6 bases from V and 5 bases from J, with 19 bases between. The germline CDR1 and CDR2 sequences are ENHRY and SYGVKD. This CDR3 reads CAISSYLGARTEAFF. CDR3 sequence (DNA): TGTGCCATCAGCTCTTACCTCGGCGCTCGGACTGAAGCTTTCTTT.

The V call is TRBV28, the J call TRBJ2-7; no reliable D call. Trimming removed 0 bases at V and 2 bases at J, with 11 bases between. This CDR3 comprises 15 residues. The germline V gene has CDR1 MDHEN and CDR2 SYDVKM. In DNA, the CDR3 is TGTGCCAGCAGTTTATGGTCCGTACAGACCTACGAGCAGTACTTC. This codes for CASSLWSVQTYEQYF.